The clone carrying this TCR beta chain is termed medium-sized. Antigen unknown. Losses at the gene ends were 1 base for V and 4 bases for J; bases not matched to a gene: 5. CDR1 and CDR2 (germline): LGHNA, YSLEER. The CDR3 runs to 16 residues. The data are from a study of early T cells in non-severe SARS-CoV-2 infection. Across the study: Bulk RNA from unsorted whole blood was sequenced; chains were unpaired. Study-level findings and limits: Missing private and CD4 specificities, VDJdb matching favored anti-spike CD8 responses.

The protocol attached unique molecular identifiers to individual cDNA molecules. Using its own MiXCR run on the 5' RACE reads, TCRdb lists one record per CDR3 protein. This sample yields roughly 63,000 distinct CDR3 sequences, of which approximately 12% are seen a single time; less than 6% belongs to the top ten. This chain connects TRBV4-3 to TRBJ1-1; 11 bases align to TRBD1. This TCR derives from an adult who was a healthcare worker with PCR-confirmed SARS-CoV-2 infection or an uninfected control (not recorded which). The sequencing sample was made of whole blood. CDR3: CASSQAPGTGGTEAFF. The CDR3 bases are TGCGCCAGCAGCCAAGCTCCCGGGACAGGGGGCACTGAAGCTTTCTTT.